The sequence of this TCR beta chain was determined in a study of T cells after yellow fever vaccination (dated by TCRdb to the late 2010s). Concerning the study at large: The SMART-Seq v4 Ultra Low Input RNA kit was used to prepare libraries from fractions with low cell numbers. Two healthy male donors, one aged 18 to 30 and one aged 30 to 40 years, made up the cohort. To track T-cell clones before and after primary and booster YFV17D yellow fever vaccination, bulk TCR alpha and beta repertoires were sequenced longitudinally. Blood was collected at multiple timepoints before and after primary and secondary immunization, and bulk PBMC replicates and cell subsets were isolated. Findings and caveats that apply to the study as a whole: Compared with the primary T-cell response, the secondary T-cell response was faster but weaker, reaching its peak on day 5 rather than on day 15. The study included only a couple of donors, which limits how far the findings can be generalized. After the booster, most clones that had expanded after primary vaccination were detected again (approximately 95% of CD4 and around nine tenths of CD8), suggesting broad maintenance of memory. Because abundant contaminating clonotypes from the bulk population could be contained in FACS-sorted repertoires, computational filtering was required. A small fraction of clonotypes appeared in both the CD4 and CD8 compartments, likely as a result of convergent recombination.

TCR cDNA was made using 5'RACE template switching, a step that added a universal primer site and unique molecular identifiers. cDNA synthesis was primed from both the TCR alpha and TCR beta constant segments. Library amplification involved two PCR steps, and the second step added sample barcodes and sequencing adapters. Sequencing of the libraries was done on either Illumina HiSeq 2500 (2x100 bp) or NovaSeq (2x150 bp). Per the authors' processing: MIGEC was used to demultiplex reads and collapse the reads into UMI consensus sequences, and MiXCR was used for V(D)J alignment. Vaccine-responding clonotypes were identified with edgeR using replicate PBMC samples, with FDR below 0.01 and a log2 fold change above 5 up to day 15 being required. Bulk clonotypes were assigned CD4 or CD8 identity according to which sequenced CD4 or CD8 repertoire held them at higher abundance. TCRdb itself trimmed the public reads at Q25 with fastp, ran MiXCR and retained productive beta chains. Rows are combined by CDR3 protein, so each entry shows the most common genes and DNA. The V and J calls were not made by the authors but by TCRdb's processing. Here the sample has some 110,000 distinct CDR3 sequences; roughly 8.9% occur a single time. About 25% of the sample rests with the top ten.

This clonotype was detected ten times or more. The antigen it binds to is not known. No base qualities exist here, and no much larger clone lies one base off it. This sample's treatment or condition label indicates: live attenuated yellow fever vaccine strain. A standard Ficoll-Paque protocol was used to isolate PBMCs from peripheral blood. CD4 and CD8 T-cell fractions were isolated with Dynabeads CD4 and CD8 positive selection kits. TriZol was used to extract RNA from bulk PBMCs, CD4 and CD8 fractions, and dextramer-positive and dextramer-negative fractions. Trimmed from V: 4 bases; trimmed from J: 4 bases; junction bases lacking a gene match: 5. Based on the germline V gene, the CDR1 and CDR2 sequences are SGHTA and FQGTGA. The CDR3 has 15 amino acids, counting the end cysteine and phenylalanine. Only CDR3 DNA is held: 45 bases, read in frame from base 1.

The sequence links TRBV7-3 to TRBJ2-3, and TRBD2 aligns with 10 junction nucleotides. The source was CD8+ T cells sorted from PBMCs, collected 45 days after the yellow fever booster vaccination. This sequence was found in a man aged 25-45 years who received the YFV17D yellow fever vaccine. The CDR3 in this case is CASSWLAGVADTQYF. At the DNA level, the sequence is TGTGCCAGCAGCTGGCTAGCGGGAGTGGCAGATACGCAGTATTTT. The variable domain in full, with residues beyond the CDR3 obtained from the reference TRBV7-3 and TRBJ2-3 genes, is GAGVSQTPSNKVTEKGKYVELRCDPISGHTALYWYRQSLGQGPEFLIYFQGTGAADDSGLPNDRFFAVRPEGSVSTLKIQRTERGDSAVYLCASSWLAGVADTQYFGPGTRLTVL.